This T cell receptor (beta chain) was sequenced during a study of graft-versus-host responses after intestinal transplantation. Plating combined some 200,000 CFSE-labeled responder cells with some 200,000 irradiated, violet-dye-labeled stimulator cells. This clone was seen more than once but under ten times. CDR1 is MDHEN and CDR2 is SYDVKM in the germline V gene. V lost 4 bases and J lost 2, with 12 bases in between. CDR3 size: 15 residues. TCRdb keeps only in-frame clones here, not all; method: immunoSEQ multiplex PCR. The sample consists of tens of thousands of clones, around 43% of them appearing once.

The input for sequencing was alloreactive CD8+ T cells from a mixed lymphocyte reaction culture, taken before transplantation. Regarding subset: CFSE-low proliferating T cells sorted from approximately 6-day pre-transplant mixed lymphocyte reaction (GvH or HvG direction). This receptor was identified in a human patient who was an organ donor for intestinal transplantation. This chain joins TRBV28 and TRBJ1-3, with unresolved D. CDR3 protein: CASSSQINPGNTIYF. The CDR3 bases are TGTGCCAGCAGTTCCCAGATCAATCCTGGAAACACCATATATTTT.